The T cell receptor (beta chain) described here comes from a study of OX40 agonist ivuxolimab in advanced cancers. Regarding the research as a whole: The costimulatory receptor OX40 (CD134) was targeted by ivuxolimab, a fully human IgG2 agonistic monoclonal antibody. Among the roughly 52 dose-escalation patients, some 20 had hepatocellular carcinoma, roughly 15 melanoma, 9 renal cell carcinoma and 9 head and neck cancer. The monotherapy dose-escalation portion (N ≈ 57 patients) of the phase I ivuxolimab trial is reported in the paper. Partial responses occurred in three dose-escalation patients, of whom one had hepatocellular carcinoma and two had cutaneous melanoma. Peripheral TCRbeta sequencing was intended to test whether TCR sequence diversity was altered and clonal T-cell expansion was caused by ivuxolimab. A male proportion of 70% to 90% and a mean age of roughly 55 years, ranging from roughly 23 to 79, were recorded for the dose-escalation cohort. Intravenous ivuxolimab was administered to patients every 2 weeks at six dose levels: 0.01, 0.1, 0.3, 1.5, 3 and 10 mg/kg. Patients were allowed to have had prior anti-PD-1, anti-PD-L1 or anti-CTLA-4 therapy, and roughly 40% of the dose-escalation patients had previously received checkpoint inhibitors. The research as a whole found: After ivuxolimab, expanded clones were on average more numerous among CD8+ T cells than among CD4+ T cells. Antigen specificity was not determined for the clonally expanded peripheral T cells. Low levels of normalized T-cell clonal expansion were also shown by some nonresponding patients. At doses of 0.1 to 3.0 mg/kg, clonal expansion of both CD4+ and CD8+ T cells in blood was seen between baseline and week 6. Partial responders in the 0.1-3.0 mg/kg groups had among the lowest normalized peripheral clonal expansion, especially among CD8+ T cells.

Genomic DNA was isolated from the sorted cells so that the TCRbeta CDR3 region could be sequenced. TCRbeta CDR3 regions were sequenced using the immunoSEQ Assay. The immuneACCESS repertoire file appears here via TCRdb, limited to in-frame rearrangements. These files lack a portion of the clones; in checked studies, under half of the deficit traces to unresolved V genes, and the cause of the others is not known. The sample yields about 48,000 clones; 83% were counted once. Roughly 1.1% of the sample belongs to the ten largest clones. Details on this clone: Its antigen is not yet known. Within one base of it there is no much larger clone, and no base qualities were kept.

Patients with autoimmune disease history or receiving systemic immunosuppression were excluded from the trial. Peripheral blood for TCR sequencing was collected from all dose cohorts at baseline, on cycle 4 day 1, and on cycle 7 day 1. Samples came from an open-label, multicenter, first-in-human phase I dose-escalation trial of ivuxolimab. The trial enrolled adults with locally advanced or metastatic head and neck squamous cell, hepatocellular, melanoma or renal cell carcinoma. Before TCR sequencing, CD4+ and CD8+ T cells were separately sorted from peripheral blood. The clonotype originates from an adult with an advanced solid tumor such as melanoma, head and neck, liver or kidney cancer. The sample here was CD4+ or CD8+ T cells sorted from blood, taken in a trial of the OX40 agonist ivuxolimab.

CDR3 loop: CSAHRTGKLFF. The DNA is TGCAGTGCTCATCGTACGGGAAAACTGTTTTTT. The receptor chain draws on TRBV20-1 and TRBJ1-4; a confident D gene designation cannot be given. The CDR3 starts with the cysteine, ends with the phenylalanine, and has 11 residues. Kept here is only the CDR3 DNA, which spans 33 bases and is read in frame from base 1. Looking up the germline V gene (reference sequence) yields CDR1 DFQATT and CDR2 SNEGSKA. Relative to germline, V is 5 bases shorter and J is 10 bases shorter, with 11 bases between their ends.